This T cell receptor beta chain was captured by sequencing in a study of blood T cell repertoires in COVID-19. On the study more broadly: The study drew acute and convalescent COVID-19 samples from the United States, Italy and Spain. PBMCs, B-cell-depleted T cells, or T cells were the source of the cDNA or gDNA that made up the material.

This clone has a handful of counts. Assay used: immunoSEQ multiplex PCR; TCRdb lists only in-frame clones, some missing. Among around 250,000 clones listed, approximately 80% were seen once. Sequences were obtained from peripheral blood. The origin of this receptor is a man aged 25-45 years who had recovered from COVID-19.

CDR3 residues: CASSLSNGEAFF. The CDR3 DNA follows: TGTGCCAGCAGTTTATCCAACGGTGAAGCTTTCTTT. The chain combines TRBV27 with TRBJ1-1; D unclear. The germline gives CDR1 MNHEY, CDR2 SMNVEV (reference sequence). Trimming removed 0 bases at V and 7 bases at J, with 6 bases between. The length of the CDR3 is 12 residues.